The 11 T cell receptor beta chains below come from one sample, sequenced in a study of cytomegalovirus exposure and HLA in healthy donors. The PCR used 60 Vbeta and 13 Jbeta primers. The assay was immunoSEQ multiplex PCR, and TCRdb's table has in-frame clones only and misses some. The sample lists 95,000 to 100,000 clones; under 85% were seen once. Input material: PBMCs. The receptors come from a woman aged 40 to 50 in good health and CMV-seronegative.

This clone came up once. The chain is built from TRBV19 and TRBJ2-7; 14 nucleotides agree with TRBD2. This CDR3 is built from 16 residues. The V gene's germline CDR1 is LNHDA and CDR2 SQIVND (reference sequence). After removal of 5 bases from V and 3 bases from J, the junction contained 6 bases not matched to a gene. The CDR3 here is CASSPGLAGGFYEQYF. The CDR3 nucleotides are TGTGCCAGTAGTCCAGGACTAGCGGGGGGATTCTACGAGCAGTACTTC.

This rearrangement joins TRBV7-9 to TRBJ1-2; D is unclear. The CDR3 length is 14 residues. Trimming took off 0 bases at V and 6 bases at J, with 11 bases between the two ends. Germline values: CDR1 SEHNR, CDR2 FQNEAQ (reference sequence). DNA for the CDR3: TGTGCCAGCAGCTTAGCCGGGATTGGGGATGGCTACACCTTC. Encoded protein: CASSLAGIGDGYTF.

This clone was counted a single time. J is TRBJ1-2 and V is TRBV6-1, with 7 bases fitting TRBD1. The CDR3 length is 14 residues. CDR1 MNHNS and CDR2 SASEGT come from the germline V gene. Trimming at V came to 8 bases and at J to 1 base, leaving 7 bases not matched to a gene. CDR3 sequence: CASGLGQVNYGYTF. For the CDR3, the DNA is TGTGCCAGCGGCCTCGGACAGGTTAACTATGGCTACACCTTC.

The gene calls are TRBV19 and TRBJ1-5, with D possibly being TRBD1 (6 bases). Trimming removed 3 bases from V and 6 bases from J, with 18 bases in between. Germline values: CDR1 LNHDA, CDR2 SQIVND (reference sequence). CDR3 size: 16 residues. CDR3: CASSMVPAGDAQPQHF. The CDR3 DNA is TGTGCCAGTAGTATGGTACCGGCAGGGGATGCTCAGCCCCAGCATTTT. The variable domain in full, with the rest retrieved from reference TRBV19 and TRBJ1-5, is DGGITQSPKYLFRKEGQNVTLSCEQNLNHDAMYWYRQDPGQGLRLIYYSQIVNDFQKGDIAEGYSVSREKKESFPLTVTSAQKNPTAFYLCASSMVPAGDAQPQHFGDGTRLSIL.

The V gene is TRBV7-6, the J gene TRBJ2-1; D call uncertain. V was cut by 5 bases and J by 1 base, with 9 bases left in between. Germline CDR1 is SGHVS and CDR2 is FNYEAQ. The CDR3 contains 14 residues. This CDR3 reads CASSGGLSYNEQFF. The CDR3 coding sequence is TGTGCCAGCAGCGGTGGGCTATCCTACAATGAGCAGTTCTTC.

The J gene is TRBJ2-1, the V gene TRBV7-9, with 9 bases fitting TRBD1. The CDR3 sequence is 16 residues long. Germline CDR1 SEHNR, CDR2 FQNEAQ (reference sequence). Germline trimming cut 5 bases from V and 7 bases from J; bases unmatched to any gene: 12. The CDR3 DNA follows: TGTGCCAGCAGCCGCCAACAGGGGGCGCCGGAAAATGAGCAGTTCTTC. It specifies CASSRQQGAPENEQFF.

The chain employs TRBV6-5 and TRBJ2-2; 10 positions match TRBD1. The V gene end was trimmed by 5 bases and the J gene end by 5 bases; junction bases not matched to a gene: 2. The CDR3 is made up of 14 amino acids. Germline assignment: CDR1 MNHEY and CDR2 SVGAGI. The CDR3 coding sequence is TGTGCCAGCAGTCCGGGACAGGGGACCGGGGAGCTGTTTTTT. It yields the protein CASSPGQGTGELFF.

V and J are TRBV11-1 and TRBJ1-2, with D perhaps TRBD1 (5 bases). The germline gives CDR1 SGHAT, CDR2 FQDESV (reference sequence). The V and J ends lost 5 bases and 8 bases respectively, with 12 bases between them. The CDR3 extends over 12 amino acids. The CDR3 DNA reads as TGTGCCAGCAGCCAAGGGACTTTAGGCTACACCTTC. This translates into CASSQGTLGYTF.

This clone showed up just a few times. The CDR3 nucleotides are TGTGCCAGCAGCATACAGGGCAATCCTTCCTACGAGCAGTACTTC. This gives the protein CASSIQGNPSYEQYF. The chain is built from TRBV9 and TRBJ2-7; D possibly corresponds to TRBD1 (6 bases). CDR3 size: 15 residues. V was cut by 4 bases and J by 1 base, with 15 bases left in between. From germline, CDR1 is SGDLS and CDR2 YYNGEE.

The gene calls are TRBV6-5 and TRBJ1-5; D call uncertain. This CDR3 comprises 12 residues. Germline loops: CDR1 MNHEY, CDR2 SVGAGI. V was cut by 5 bases and J by 6 bases, with 8 bases left in between. The CDR3 protein is CASSELGQPQHF. In DNA, the CDR3 is TGTGCCAGCAGTGAACTAGGTCAGCCCCAGCATTTT.

This chain links TRBV6-5 with TRBJ2-7; weak D call: TRBD1 (7 bases). Trimming shortened V by 6 bases and J by 1 base, and 16 bases separated the two germline ends. Germline CDR1 is MNHEY and CDR2 is SVGAGI. The CDR3 is 15 amino acids. The chain's CDR3 is CASSSGGTVSYEQYF. The CDR3 nucleotides read TGTGCCAGCAGCTCAGGGGGGACAGTGTCCTACGAGCAGTACTTC.